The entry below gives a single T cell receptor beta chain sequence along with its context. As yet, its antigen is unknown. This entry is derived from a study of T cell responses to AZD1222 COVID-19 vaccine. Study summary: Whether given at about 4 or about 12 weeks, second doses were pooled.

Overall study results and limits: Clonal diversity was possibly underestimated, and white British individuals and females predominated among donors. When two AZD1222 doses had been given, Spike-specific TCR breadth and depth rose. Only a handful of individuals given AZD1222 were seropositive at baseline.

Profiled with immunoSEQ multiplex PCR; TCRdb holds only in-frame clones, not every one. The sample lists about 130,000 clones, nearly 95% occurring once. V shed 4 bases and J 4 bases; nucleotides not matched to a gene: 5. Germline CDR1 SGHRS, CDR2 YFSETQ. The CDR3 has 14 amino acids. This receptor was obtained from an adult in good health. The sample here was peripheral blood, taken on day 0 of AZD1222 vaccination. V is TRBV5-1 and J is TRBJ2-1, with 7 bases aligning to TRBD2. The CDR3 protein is CASSPGGVYNEQFF. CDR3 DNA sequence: TGCGCCAGCAGCCCTGGGGGGGTATACAATGAGCAGTTCTTC. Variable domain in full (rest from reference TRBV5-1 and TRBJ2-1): KAGVTQTPRYLIKTRGQQVTLSCSPISGHRSVSWYQQTPGQGLQFLFEYFSETQRNKGNFPGRFSGRQFSNSRSEMNVSTLELGDSALYLCASSPGGVYNEQFFGPGTRLTVL.